Included here is one TCR beta chain sequence, with context. Antigen specificity is unknown. Libraries were prepared by immunoSEQ multiplex PCR; TCRdb keeps only in-frame clonotypes and omits some of them. The table includes around 99,000 clones, roughly 91% detected once. The data derive from a study of graft-versus-host responses after intestinal transplantation. Study information: Recipients had multivisceral, liver-intestinal, or isolated intestinal transplants.

Per the germline V gene, CDR1 is LNHNV and CDR2 is YYDKDF (reference sequence). V dropped 1 base and J dropped 6; count of bases not matched to a gene: 19. This CDR3 comprises 19 residues. General study results and limits: Some GvH clones appeared in ileal mucosa or blood before recipient bone marrow.

The input for sequencing was unstimulated CD8+ T cells sorted from spleen or lymph node cells, taken before intestinal transplant. The chain links TRBV15 to TRBJ1-1; 8 bases align to TRBD1. This receptor was obtained from a human donor who received an intestinal transplant. CDR3 coding DNA: TGTGCCACCAGCAGAGCCGCGAGGCGGGACAGGTATGCCCAACCTGAAGCTTTCTTT. It translates to CATSRAARRDRYAQPEAFF.